This entry lists 11 T cell receptor beta chains sequenced from one sample in a study of T cell repertoires in cytomegalovirus infection (dated by TCRdb to the late 2010s). The instrument was an Illumina HiSeq 1500. TCRdb handled the public reads itself, with Q25 trimming in fastp and clone calling in MiXCR, and kept productive beta chains. Rows matching on CDR3 protein sequence are summarized as one entry with the most common DNA and genes. The sample profile shows about 50,000 distinct CDR3 sequences; 20% of them were found once. About 82% of the sample is in the top ten clones. Taken with the paper, the label for treatment or condition translates to: in vitro stimulation with specific CMV peptide epitopes to enrich CMV-specific T cells. These TCRs are of unknown antigen specificity. This specimen consisted of CD8+ T cells from cultured PBMCs, obtained from culture after CMV antigen stimulation. All receptors derive from a human donor in good health (CMV status not recorded). Some clones in this sample may be carry-over from other donors' samples.

This clonotype was counted only a few times. The chain employs TRBV19 and TRBJ1-5, with 7 nucleotides matching TRBD1. The CDR3 loop spans 20 amino acids. Germline lookup yields CDR1 LNHDA and CDR2 SQIVND (reference sequence). The ends lost 6 bases at V and 0 bases at J; junction bases unmatched: 20. Here the CDR3 reads CASSRAIGTDFTFSNQPQHF. In DNA form, the CDR3 reads TGTGCCAGTAGCCGAGCCATCGGGACAGACTTTACCTTTAGCAATCAGCCCCAGCATTTT.

The chain uses TRBV7-2 and TRBJ1-2; D gene uncertain. The CDR3 consists of 11 residues. The germline V gene has CDR1 SGHTA and CDR2 FQGNSA. V dropped 1 base and J dropped 11 bases, with 8 bases sitting between them. The CDR3 sequence is CASSLGIGYTF. The CDR3 DNA reads as TGTGCCAGCAGCTTAGGGATAGGTTACACCTTC.

This clonotype came up a few times. The CDR3 loop is CAIGIGTEAFF. CDR3 DNA sequence: TGTGCCATCGGTATAGGCACTGAAGCTTTCTTT. This rearrangement joins TRBV11-2 to TRBJ1-1; D unclear. CDR1 is SGHAT and CDR2 is FQNNGV in the germline V gene. The CDR3 length is 11 residues. The ends were cut back, 10 bases at V and 4 bases at J, with 10 bases in the middle.

This chain joins TRBV6-5 and TRBJ1-1; D is perhaps TRBD1 (5 bases). The CDR3 has 14 amino acids. Trimming stripped 5 bases from V and 4 bases from J, with 14 bases between. Germline V gene data show CDR1 as MNHEY and CDR2 as SVGAGI. In DNA form, the CDR3 reads TGTGCCAGCAGTCCTCAACCCCAGGGCACTGAAGCTTTCTTT. Amino acids: CASSPQPQGTEAFF.

The CDR3: CASGPGQGAAFSYGYTF. CDR3 nucleotides: TGTGCTAGTGGCCCGGGACAGGGGGCGGCATTCAGCTATGGCTACACCTTC. This chain joins TRBV12-5 and TRBJ1-2; TRBD1 matches 12 bases. Germline V gene data show CDR1 as LGHNT and CDR2 as FRNRAP. The ends lost 6 bases at V and 4 bases at J; junction bases unmatched: 12. CDR3 length equals 17 residues.

The chain links TRBV27 to TRBJ1-1; D is ambiguous. Germline CDR1 is MNHEY and CDR2 is SMNVEV (reference sequence). V was shortened by 6 bases and J by 5 bases, with 10 bases between the two germline ends. The CDR3 covers 12 residues. The CDR3 here is CASRGGKTEAFF. The CDR3 DNA reads as TGTGCCAGCAGGGGAGGGAAGACTGAAGCTTTCTTT.

The rearrangement links TRBV7-6 to TRBJ1-5; tentatively, D is TRBD1 (5 bases). The CDR3 contains 13 residues. Per germline, CDR1 SGHVS and CDR2 FNYEAQ. Trimming removed 4 bases from V and 6 bases from J, with 10 bases in between. For the CDR3, the DNA is TGTGCCAGCAGCTGGGGGGTTCGTCAGCCCCAGCATTTT. Its protein is CASSWGVRQPQHF.

This clonotype was observed a few times. The chain couples TRBV7-2 to TRBJ1-6; D gene uncertain. Germline lookup yields CDR1 SGHTA and CDR2 FQGNSA. Deletions cut 4 bases from V and 9 bases from J, with 13 bases between. The CDR3 consists of 14 residues. DNA for the CDR3: TGTGCCAGCAGCTCGCAATCTGGGCCTTCACCCCTCCACTTT. Its translation is CASSSQSGPSPLHF. Based on the CDR3 plus reference TRBV7-2 and TRBJ1-6, the full variable domain is GAGVSQSPSNKVTEKGKDVELRCDPISGHTALYWYRQSLGQGLEFLIYFQGNSAPDKSGLPSDRFSAERTGGSVSTLTIQRTQQEDSAVYLCASSSQSGPSPLHFGNGTRLTVT.

The V call is TRBV12-3 or TRBV12-4, the J call TRBJ2-7; TRBD1 agrees at 9 bases. This CDR3 is 15 amino acids long. With V trimmed by 4 bases and J by 5 bases, 9 bases remained unmatched. The CDR3 region has the DNA TGTGCCAGCAGTTCATCCGGGACAGGGATCGACGAGCAGTACTTC. It yields the protein CASSSSGTGIDEQYF.

This clonotype has just a few counts. V usage is TRBV7-6 and J usage is TRBJ2-7, with a tentative D call TRBD1 (5 bases). CDR1 is SGHVS and CDR2 is FNYEAQ in the germline V gene. The germline V and J ends were trimmed by 5 bases and 2 bases, with 13 bases remaining between them. This CDR3 has 14 amino acids. CDR3 sequence: CASSPRQRTYEQYF. The CDR3 DNA sequence: TGTGCCAGCAGCCCCCGACAGAGAACCTACGAGCAGTACTTC.

The chain links TRBV6-2 or TRBV6-3 to TRBJ2-7; 8 bases fit TRBD2. The germline V gene encodes CDR1 MNHEY and CDR2 SVGEGT. Trimming removed 6 bases from V and 0 bases from J; junction bases left unmatched: 4. CDR3 length: 14 amino acids. The CDR3 loop reads CASRYGGASYEQYF. CDR3 DNA sequence: TGTGCCAGCAGGTACGGGGGGGCCTCCTACGAGCAGTACTTC.